This TCR beta chain was profiled in a study of blood T cell repertoires in COVID-19. Study summary: Sites in the United States, Italy and Spain provided acute and convalescent COVID-19 samples. Sources were T cells, B-cell-depleted T cells, or PBMCs; the material itself was cDNA or gDNA.

In the study's own analysis: Reference gene primer amplification yielded estimated nucleated cell counts. Method: immunoSEQ multiplex PCR; TCRdb's copy keeps in-frame clones and lacks some. V and J calls and clone size are given by that table; D and trimming were obtained from the DNA. The table has some 280,000 clones, approximately 91% seen once. There are 15 residues in the CDR3. From germline, CDR1 is SGHTA and CDR2 FQGTGA. V lost 5 bases, J lost 1 base, and 5 bases stayed unmatched. The receptor's source is a woman aged 35 to 49 who had recovered from COVID-19. V gene TRBV7-3 combines with J gene TRBJ2-3, with 8 bases identical to TRBD2. Material: peripheral blood. The CDR3 loop is CASSPKGLGTDTQYF. The CDR3 coding sequence is TGTGCCAGCAGCCCCAAGGGACTAGGCACAGATACGCAGTATTTT. Using reference TRBV7-3 and TRBJ2-3 for the parts outside the CDR3, the full variable domain is GAGVSQTPSNKVTEKGKYVELRCDPISGHTALYWYRQSLGQGPEFLIYFQGTGAADDSGLPNDRFFAVRPEGSVSTLKIQRTERGDSAVYLCASSPKGLGTDTQYFGPGTRLTVL.